This T cell receptor (beta chain) stems from a study of blood T cell repertoires in COVID-19. The CDR3 spans 16 residues. The V gene's germline CDR1 is SGHTA and CDR2 FQGNSA. V was clipped by 2 bases and J by 2 bases, with 15 bases between them. The data were produced by immunoSEQ multiplex PCR, yet TCRdb's version contains in-frame clones alone and is incomplete. The profile covers roughly 120,000 clones, with under 80% appearing a single time and around 2.3% taken by the ten largest. The sample consisted of peripheral blood. This TCR came from a man aged 50 to 60 with acute or convalescent COVID-19. The chain is built from TRBV7-2 and TRBJ2-5, with D maybe TRBD1 (6 bases). CDR3 DNA sequence: TGTGCCAGCAGCTTAAGTGTCGTGACAGGTCAAGAGACCCAGTACTTC. Its translation: CASSLSVVTGQETQYF.